Below are 31 T cell receptor beta chains sequenced from a single sample in a study of regulatory T cells in long-lasting Graves disease. Noted time point: newly diagnosed GD, antithyroid drugs for less than 3 months. PBMC-extracted RNA yielded the TCR library. Arm-PCR of CDR3 regions with iRepertoire HTBI primers generated TCR beta libraries. TCRdb reprocessed the multiplex PCR reads via MiXCR and lists one record per CDR3 protein. Counted here are hundreds of thousands of distinct CDR3 sequences, 15% to 18% occurring once; the ten biggest clones make up about 24%. The specimen comprised peripheral blood mononuclear cells (PBMCs), sampled at new diagnosis, from a patient treated with antithyroid drugs. These receptors were collected from a female donor with Graves disease.

The chain combines TRBV11-1 with TRBJ2-7; 9 bases fit TRBD2. This CDR3 region has 16 residues. After removal of 1 base from V and 6 bases from J, the junction contained 10 bases not matched to a gene. Germline V lookup: CDR1 SGHAT, CDR2 FQDESV (reference sequence). The DNA of the CDR3 is TGTGCCAGCAGCTTAGGTTACGTAGCGGGAGAAGGCGAGCAGTACTTC. As protein: CASSLGYVAGEGEQYF.

The sample holds many counts of this clonotype. The CDR3 carries no conserved terminal phenylalanine or tryptophan, so it likely arises from a read error. The DNA is omitted, as the CDR3 cannot be located on it reliably, and the CDR3 follows TCRdb's listing. V is TRBV20-1 and J is TRBJ1-1; the D call of TRBD1 is as the table states it, not checked on the DNA. Ends included, the CDR3 has 10 residues. Germline CDR1 and CDR2: DFQATT and SNEGSKA (reference sequence). CDR3 region: CSARQPQGSL.

CDR3 sequence reads: CASSHVTSGRILYEQYF. CDR3 DNA: TGTGCCAGCAGCCATGTGACTAGCGGGAGAATACTCTACGAGCAGTACTTC. This chain uses TRBV14 with TRBJ2-7; 12 nucleotides align to TRBD2. CDR1 and CDR2 (germline): SGHDN, FVKESK. The CDR3 contains 17 residues. The V gene end was trimmed by 3 bases and the J gene end by 3 bases; junction bases not matched to a gene: 9.

As to this clonotype: A far larger clone is off by one base, so a read error is likely. The V call is TRBV7-6, the J call TRBJ2-1; 7 bases map to TRBD1. V lost 5 bases to trimming and J lost 10 bases; unmatched junction nucleotides: 8. The CDR3 length is 13 residues. Germline V gene sequence: CDR1 SGHVS, CDR2 FNYEAQ. CDR3 sequence reads: CASSLDRVYEQFF. Here the CDR3 DNA reads TGTGCCAGCAGCCTTGACAGGGTCTACGAGCAGTTCTTC.

This clonotype showed up many times. V is TRBV28 and J is TRBJ2-2; 12 bases map to TRBD2. This CDR3 contains 18 residues. CDR1 MDHEN and CDR2 SYDVKM come from the germline V gene. V shed 5 bases and J 2 bases; nucleotides not matched to a gene: 9. This chain's CDR3 is CASSPSTSGRINTGELFF. CDR3 bases: TGTGCCAGCAGTCCTTCAACTAGCGGGAGGATAAACACCGGGGAGCTGTTTTTT.

This clonotype was seen ten or more times. This rearrangement joins TRBV3-1 to TRBJ1-5, with D possibly TRBD1 on 5 matching bases. The germline gives CDR1 LGHDT, CDR2 YNNKEL (reference sequence). V lost 0 bases to trimming and J lost 2 bases, with 11 bases between them. The CDR3 extends over 16 amino acids. In nucleotides, the CDR3 is TGTGCCAGCAGCCAAGAGGGCGGGGGGGGCAATCAGCCCCAGCATTTT. Translating gives CASSQEGGGGNQPQHF.

This clonotype was counted at least ten times. The rearrangement joins TRBV6-1 to TRBJ2-5, with 11 bases that match TRBD1. J was trimmed by 5 bases and V by 6 bases; bases with no gene match: 8. CDR1 and CDR2 (germline): MNHNS, SASEGT. The CDR3 length is 15 residues. In nucleotides, the CDR3 is TGTGCCAGCAGAAGGGACAGGGGGACGCGGGAGACCCAGTACTTC. Residues: CASRRDRGTRETQYF.

This clonotype was detected many times. The chain has TRBV4-1 and TRBJ1-5; 7 nucleotides agree with TRBD1. With 3 bases clipped from V and 3 bases from J, the junction kept 8 bases outside the gene matches. CDR1 and CDR2 (germline): MGHRA, YSYEKL. The CDR3 totals 16 residues. As DNA, the CDR3 is TGCGCCAGCAGCCAGTATAAGGGACAGACCAATCAGCCCCAGCATTTT. It translates to CASSQYKGQTNQPQHF.

There are many counts of this clonotype. The chain has TRBV19 and TRBJ1-1, with a weak D call TRBD1 (6 bases). V lost 4 bases and J lost 1, with 13 bases in between. The CDR3 length is 15 residues. Germline lookup yields CDR1 LNHDA and CDR2 SQIVND (reference sequence). This CDR3 reads CASSRDKVTNTEAFF. CDR3 in DNA: TGTGCCAGTAGTAGGGACAAGGTGACGAACACTGAAGCTTTCTTT.

Only a few counts were recorded for this clonotype. This rearrangement joins TRBV4-2 to TRBJ1-1; TRBD1 might be the D (5 bases). The germline V gene encodes CDR1 LGHNA and CDR2 YNFKEQ. Trimming took 8 bases from V and 1 from J, leaving 14 bases between them. The CDR3 length is 14 residues. The DNA of the CDR3 is TGTGCCAGCGCACGGGGGGGTTCGAACACTGAAGCTTTCTTT. Residues: CASARGGSNTEAFF.

The table lists this clonotype with many counts. This sequence joins TRBV2 and TRBJ1-2; the D is unclear. The CDR3 has 12 residues. V was cut by 6 bases and J by 3 bases, with 8 bases left in between. Germline V gene sequence: CDR1 SNHLY, CDR2 FYNNEI. This chain's CDR3 is CASSRSDYGYTF. CDR3 coding DNA: TGTGCCAGCAGCCGCAGTGACTATGGCTACACCTTC.

This clonotype was seen a handful of times. The V gene is TRBV24-1, the J gene TRBJ1-2; 7 positions match TRBD1. From germline, CDR1 is KGHDR and CDR2 SFDVKD. V was pared by 4 bases and J by 7 bases, with 11 bases of the junction left unmatched. The CDR3 extends over 15 amino acids. The CDR3: CATSDPKTGPGGYTF. CDR3 nucleotide sequence: TGTGCCACCAGTGACCCAAAGACAGGGCCGGGTGGCTACACCTTC.

This clonotype has only a few counts. The genes are TRBV28 and TRBJ1-1; D not resolved. V was cut by 7 bases and J by 2 bases, with 17 bases left in between. The CDR3 is 15 residues long. CDR1 MDHEN and CDR2 SYDVKM come from the germline V gene. In DNA, the CDR3 is TGTGCCAGCACCAACTCGTGGGATCGTAACACTGAAGCTTTCTTT. The encoded protein is CASTNSWDRNTEAFF.

This clonotype has a handful of counts. J is TRBJ2-7 and V is TRBV4-1; 10 bases line up with TRBD1. Germline V gene lookup returns CDR1 MGHRA and CDR2 YSYEKL. CDR3 size: 15 residues. V lost 4 bases and J lost 4; bases outside the gene matches: 7. The CDR3 protein is CASSPGEGQGYEQYF. In DNA form, the CDR3 reads TGCGCCAGCAGCCCCGGGGAGGGACAGGGGTACGAGCAGTACTTC.

This clonotype appeared many times. V and J are TRBV10-3 and TRBJ1-5; the D is unclear. Germline CDR1 and CDR2: ENHRY and SYGVKD. V lost 0 bases and J 0 bases, leaving 6 bases between the germline ends. This CDR3 has 15 residues. CDR3 nucleotide sequence: TGTGCCATCAGTGAGTCGATTGATAGCAATCAGCCCCAGCATTTT. Residues: CAISESIDSNQPQHF.

This clonotype was recorded many times. This rearrangement joins TRBV13 to TRBJ1-3; tentative D call: TRBD1 (6 bases). There are 16 residues in the CDR3. Germline V CDR1 and CDR2: PRHDT, FYEKMQ (reference sequence). V lost 5 bases, J lost 0 bases, and 14 bases lay in between. The CDR3 reads CASSQFGQSSGNTIYF. CDR3 nucleotides: TGTGCCAGCAGCCAATTTGGACAGAGCTCTGGAAACACCATATATTTT.

There are many counts of this clonotype. The V and J genes are TRBV6-4 and TRBJ2-2, with 8 bases aligning to TRBD2. CDR3 size: 16 residues. Germline V CDR1 and CDR2: MRHNA, SNTAGT. After removal of 8 bases from V and 0 bases from J, the junction contained 8 bases not matched to a gene. Written as DNA, the CDR3 is TGTGCCAGCCCCCGGAGGCGGGAGGCGAACACCGGGGAGCTGTTTTTT. It is translated as CASPRRREANTGELFF.

This clonotype was observed many times. The chain links TRBV27 to TRBJ2-3, with a possible D match to TRBD1 (5 bases). The CDR3 runs 11 residues. Germline CDR1 is MNHEY and CDR2 is SMNVEV (reference sequence). V was clipped by 11 bases and J by 5 bases, with 11 bases between them. CDR3 DNA sequence: TGTGCCGTTTGGGGCGGAGATACGCAGTATTTT. This translates into CAVWGGDTQYF.

The chain has TRBV5-1 and TRBJ2-1; 12 bases are a match to TRBD2. Germline V gene data show CDR1 as SGHRS and CDR2 as YFSETQ. The CDR3 runs to 14 residues. Trimming removed 7 bases from V and 7 bases from J; junction bases left unmatched: 6. CDR3 DNA: TGCGCCAGCGATTCGGGACTAGCGGGTAATGAGCAGTTCTTC. The encoded protein is CASDSGLAGNEQFF.

This clonotype was detected many times. The chain joins TRBV12-3 or TRBV12-4 to TRBJ1-1; TRBD1 aligns across 8 bases. V was pared by 8 bases and J by 2 bases, with 19 bases of the junction left unmatched. The CDR3 is 18 residues long. The CDR3 protein is CASGRGQLSGRGNTEAFF. The DNA for the CDR3 is TGTGCCAGCGGCAGGGGGCAGCTTTCCGGGAGGGGAAACACTGAAGCTTTCTTT.

This clonotype was recorded a few times. The V and J genes are TRBV24-1 and TRBJ2-1; the D gene could be TRBD1 or TRBD2 (5 bases each). Germline V gene lookup returns CDR1 KGHDR and CDR2 SFDVKD. Trimming removed 3 bases at V and 5 bases at J, with 16 bases between. The CDR3 length is 16 residues. This chain's CDR3 is CATSDLGTPVDNEQFF. The CDR3 coding sequence is TGTGCCACCAGTGATCTAGGGACCCCCGTGGACAATGAGCAGTTCTTC.

This clonotype was seen many times. The chain combines TRBV27 with TRBJ2-1, with 8 bases identical to TRBD2. Germline trimming cut 7 bases from V and 0 bases from J; bases unmatched to any gene: 17. In germline, CDR1 is MNHEY, CDR2 SMNVEV (reference sequence). The CDR3 totals 19 residues. The CDR3 bases are TGTGCCAGCATCGCGGGGGGCGGATACCTGGGGAGCTCCTACAATGAGCAGTTCTTC. It encodes CASIAGGGYLGSSYNEQFF.

This clonotype was seen ten or more times. The rearrangement links TRBV12-5 to TRBJ1-1; weak D call: TRBD1 (6 bases). CDR1 and CDR2 (germline): LGHNT, FRNRAP. CDR3 length: 12 amino acids. The CDR3 DNA is TGTGCAGGGGGAGGGCGGGACACTGAAGCTTTCTTT. Its translation: CAGGGRDTEAFF.

This clonotype was seen ten or more times. The chain links TRBV12-3 or TRBV12-4 to TRBJ1-2; the D is unclear. Trimming shortened V by 6 bases and J by 2 bases, and 7 bases separated the two germline ends. This CDR3 spans 12 amino acids. CDR3 in amino acids: CASSRGNYGYTF. Here the CDR3 DNA reads TGTGCCAGCAGCCGAGGGAACTATGGCTACACCTTC.

This clonotype was seen repeatedly, ten times or more. This chain connects TRBV13 to TRBJ1-1; D remains ambiguous. There are 13 residues in the CDR3. Trimming cost V 2 bases and J 1 base, with 5 bases left between them. Germline V gene data show CDR1 as PRHDT and CDR2 as FYEKMQ (reference sequence). CDR3 nucleotide sequence: TGTGCCAGCAGCTTAACCTCGAACACTGAAGCTTTCTTT. This translates into CASSLTSNTEAFF.

This sequence joins TRBV6-1 and TRBJ2-7; D ambiguous. The CDR3 loop spans 11 amino acids. V lost 11 bases and J lost 1, with 9 bases in between. The germline gives CDR1 MNHNS, CDR2 SASEGT. The CDR3 protein is CAAKDSYEQYF. The CDR3 DNA reads as TGTGCCGCAAAAGATTCCTACGAGCAGTACTTC.

This clonotype was recorded at least ten times. The chain carries TRBV28 and TRBJ1-5; D is unclear. The length of the CDR3 is 15 residues. The germline CDR1 and CDR2 sequences are MDHEN and SYDVKM. Trimming took 2 bases from V and 7 from J, leaving 15 bases between them. In DNA, the CDR3 is TGTGCCAGCAGTTTAGAAGGGTATCTTGGACAGCCCCAGCATTTT. This gives the protein CASSLEGYLGQPQHF.

This clonotype was picked up many times. The rearrangement joins TRBV6-2 or TRBV6-3 to TRBJ1-1; possible D gene TRBD1, 5 bases. CDR1 and CDR2 (germline): MNHEY, SVGEGT. Between the trimmed V and J ends, which lost 4 bases and 0 bases, there was a span of 15 bases. The CDR3 loop spans 16 amino acids. The CDR3 spells CASSSGTAEMNTEAFF. In nucleotides, the CDR3 is TGTGCCAGCAGTTCCGGGACGGCCGAGATGAACACTGAAGCTTTCTTT.

This clonotype has at least ten counts. The V gene is TRBV2, the J gene TRBJ1-5; possibly TRBD1 for D (6 bases). The CDR3 length is 16 residues. V lost 6 bases and J 0 bases, leaving 15 bases between the germline ends. Germline loops: CDR1 SNHLY, CDR2 FYNNEI. The CDR3 loop is CASRSRTAYSNQPQHF. The CDR3 nucleotides are TGTGCCAGCAGGAGTAGGACAGCCTATAGCAATCAGCCCCAGCATTTT. Combining the CDR3 with reference TRBV2 and TRBJ1-5 gives the whole variable domain EPEVTQTPSHQVTQMGQEVILRCVPISNHLYFYWYRQILGQKVEFLVSFYNNEISEKSEIFDDQFSVERPDGSNFTLKIRSTKLEDSAMYFCASRSRTAYSNQPQHFGDGTRLSIL.

The sample holds a few counts of this clonotype. A much larger clone differs by one base, so this may be a read error. J is TRBJ1-1 and V is TRBV27; 8 bases match TRBD1. The CDR3 extends over 15 amino acids. Germline assignment: CDR1 MNHEY and CDR2 SMNVEV (reference sequence). The CDR3 DNA reads TGTGCCAGCCAGAGCGCCGGGACAGGCAACACTGAAGCTCTCTTT. Its translation is CASQSAGTGNTEALF.

Many counts were recorded for this clonotype. The chain uses TRBV24-1 and TRBJ2-2, with 13 nucleotides matching TRBD2. J was trimmed by 0 bases and V by 5 bases; bases with no gene match: 5. The CDR3 covers 18 residues. The germline V gene has CDR1 KGHDR and CDR2 SFDVKD. DNA of the CDR3: TGTGCCACCAGTGGGACTAGCGGGGGAGCTACGAACACCGGGGAGCTGTTTTTT. Its translation is CATSGTSGGATNTGELFF.